The 28 T cell receptor beta chains below all came from one sample that was sequenced in a study of blood T cell repertoires in COVID-19. Sequencing used immunoSEQ multiplex PCR; TCRdb keeps in-frame clones, though not all of them. This sample has hundreds of thousands of clones; roughly 84% occur once, and the top ten carry 3.6%. Sequenced material: peripheral blood. The receptor set was obtained from a woman older than 75 with acute or convalescent COVID-19.

V and J are TRBV6-5 and TRBJ1-1, with 8 bases fitting TRBD1. V gave up 7 bases and J gave up 11 bases; unmatched junction bases: 6. CDR3 length: 11 residues. Per the germline V gene, CDR1 is MNHEY and CDR2 is SVGAGI. The CDR3: CASTWTGLAFF. CDR3 nucleotides: TGTGCCAGCACCTGGACAGGGCTCGCTTTCTTT.

The chain couples TRBV28 to TRBJ1-6; 8 nucleotides line up with TRBD1. This CDR3 contains 16 residues. Unmatched junction bases numbered 4, after V lost 5 bases and J lost 1 base. Germline V CDR1 and CDR2: MDHEN, SYDVKM. The CDR3 coding sequence is TGTGCCAGCAGTCAGGGGGCAAGGTCCTATAATTCACCCCTCCACTTT. Residues: CASSQGARSYNSPLHF.

J is TRBJ1-3 and V is TRBV5-1; 10 nucleotides agree with TRBD1. CDR1 is SGHRS and CDR2 is YFSETQ in the germline V gene. V was clipped by 4 bases and J by 3 bases; unmatched bases: 7. The CDR3 contains 16 residues. The CDR3 region has the DNA TGCGCCAGCAGCGGCCCCGGGACAGGGGTTGGAAACACCATATATTTT. Translation: CASSGPGTGVGNTIYF.

The chain combines TRBV5-1 with TRBJ2-3; the match to TRBD2 covers 8 bases. Germline loops: CDR1 SGHRS, CDR2 YFSETQ. Trimming cost V 1 base and J 5 bases; bases outside gene matches: 6. The CDR3 loop spans 15 amino acids. The CDR3 sequence: CASSLRGGRGDTQYF. The CDR3, as DNA: TGCGCCAGCAGCTTGCGGGGGGGCCGAGGAGATACGCAGTATTTT.

This chain links TRBV7-2 with TRBJ1-6; 8 bases fit TRBD1. The germline CDR1 and CDR2 sequences are SGHTA and FQGNSA. The CDR3 is 13 residues long. With V trimmed by 6 bases and J by 10 bases, 5 bases remained unmatched. DNA of the CDR3: TGTGCCAGCAGAGGACAGGGTATCTCACCCCTCCACTTT. It specifies CASRGQGISPLHF.

CDR3 sequence (DNA): TGTGCCAGCAGCATGGATAGCGGGGGGGCAAGCGGTACGCAGTATTTT. It translates to CASSMDSGGASGTQYF. The gene calls are TRBV2 and TRBJ2-3; 11 nucleotides match TRBD2. CDR3 size: 16 residues. Trimming removed 6 bases from V and 8 bases from J; junction bases left unmatched: 13. Germline-derived CDR1 and CDR2 are SNHLY and FYNNEI.

The chain employs TRBV20-1 and TRBJ1-4, with TRBD1 matching over 7 bases. The germline V gene has CDR1 DFQATT and CDR2 SNEGSKA (reference sequence). The V and J ends lost 3 bases and 5 bases, in that order; junction bases with no gene match: 6. This CDR3 spans 14 amino acids. Here the CDR3 reads CSASIGRGNEKLFF. As DNA, the CDR3 is TGCAGTGCTAGTATCGGCAGGGGGAATGAAAAACTGTTTTTT.

This clone was counted a few times. This sequence joins TRBV6-5 and TRBJ2-3, with 7 bases fitting TRBD2. The CDR3 sequence is 15 residues long. The trim removed 8 bases at V and 2 bases at J, leaving 10 bases unmatched. Germline V gives CDR1 MNHEY, CDR2 SVGAGI. The CDR3 is CASSTGEGNTDTQYF. CDR3 sequence (DNA): TGTGCCAGCTCTACCGGGGAGGGAAACACAGATACGCAGTATTTT.

The gene calls are TRBV4-3 and TRBJ1-6, with a tentative D call TRBD1 (5 bases). The germline gives CDR1 LGHNA, CDR2 YSLEER. CDR3 size: 15 residues. V was cut by 7 bases and J by 6 bases, with 16 bases left in between. CDR3 DNA: TGCGCCAGCACCTTGATGACGGGGGTTAATTCACCCCTCCACTTT. This codes for CASTLMTGVNSPLHF.

The V and J genes are TRBV19 and TRBJ1-2; D is ambiguous. Germline assignment: CDR1 LNHDA and CDR2 SQIVND (reference sequence). Trimming took 0 bases from V and 6 from J, leaving 11 bases between them. The CDR3 loop spans 14 amino acids. CDR3 loop: CASSIDRGQNGYTF. DNA of the CDR3: TGTGCCAGTAGTATAGATCGAGGTCAAAATGGCTACACCTTC.

This chain links TRBV6-1 with TRBJ1-3; no clear D gene. Germline CDR1 MNHNS, CDR2 SASEGT. The CDR3 is 16 residues long. V was trimmed by 3 bases and J by 0 bases, leaving 12 bases between them. The CDR3 nucleotides read TGTGCCAGCAGTGAGGACTTCCTATACTCTGGAAACACCATATATTTT. Protein sequence: CASSEDFLYSGNTIYF.

Note on this clone: At the DNA level, this CDR3 is encoded by other sequences in the same sample as well. The rearrangement links TRBV6-5 to TRBJ1-1; D is unclear. Germline V gene lookup returns CDR1 MNHEY and CDR2 SVGAGI. The CDR3 is 14 amino acids. V was pared by 0 bases and J by 1 base, with 6 bases between. The CDR3 loop is CASSYSGRNTEAFF. The CDR3, as DNA: TGTGCCAGCAGTTACTCTGGGCGGAACACTGAAGCTTTCTTT.

The CDR3 DNA is TGTGCCAGCAGCCCTATCCAAAGGAGGACCTACGAGCAGTACTTC. Its translation: CASSPIQRRTYEQYF. V and J are TRBV13 and TRBJ2-7, with a tentative D call TRBD2 (5 bases). The V end lost 5 bases, the J end lost 2 bases, and 16 bases lay between the germline ends. CDR3 length equals 15 residues. CDR1 PRHDT and CDR2 FYEKMQ come from the germline V gene (reference sequence).

The chain couples TRBV18 to TRBJ1-3; D not certain. V was trimmed by 2 bases and J by 4 bases, leaving 12 bases between them. CDR3 length: 15 residues. Germline V gene sequence: CDR1 KGHSH, CDR2 LQKENI. CDR3 amino acids: CASSPAQYYGNTIYF. CDR3 coding DNA: TGTGCCAGCTCACCAGCACAATACTACGGAAACACCATATATTTT.

This chain uses TRBV7-9 with TRBJ1-3; the match to TRBD1 covers 7 bases. This CDR3 region has 16 residues. CDR1 and CDR2 from the germline V gene are SEHNR and FQNEAQ (reference sequence). V gave up 5 bases and J gave up 0 bases; unmatched junction bases: 7. CDR3 nucleotide sequence: TGTGCCAGCAGCGCCAGGGGGGCCAGCTCTGGAAACACCATATATTTT. Protein sequence: CASSARGASSGNTIYF.

The rearrangement uses TRBV7-8 and TRBJ1-5, with D uncertain. This CDR3 has 15 residues. Germline values: CDR1 SGHVS, CDR2 FQNEAQ. V was pared by 5 bases and J by 1 base, with 12 bases between. The CDR3 sequence: CASSRDGRSNQPQHF. CDR3 nucleotides: TGTGCCAGCAGCCGAGACGGGAGGAGCAATCAGCCCCAGCATTTT.

The J gene is TRBJ2-2, the V gene TRBV5-1, with TRBD1 matching over 9 bases. V shed 4 bases and J 5 bases; nucleotides not matched to a gene: 6. The germline gives CDR1 SGHRS, CDR2 YFSETQ. CDR3 length: 15 residues. The CDR3 DNA reads TGCGCCAGCAGCAGGGCCGGGACAGGGACCGGGGAGCTGTTTTTT. This gives the protein CASSRAGTGTGELFF.

This chain connects TRBV5-1 to TRBJ2-2, with 13 bases matching TRBD2. This CDR3 has 16 residues. The germline CDR1 and CDR2 sequences are SGHRS and YFSETQ. V lost 3 bases to trimming and J lost 5 bases; unmatched junction nucleotides: 4. The CDR3 coding sequence is TGCGCCAGCAGCTCCGGGACTAGCGGGGAAACCGGGGAGCTGTTTTTT. Its translation: CASSSGTSGETGELFF. Supplemented by reference TRBV5-1 and TRBJ2-2, the full variable domain reads KAGVTQTPRYLIKTRGQQVTLSCSPISGHRSVSWYQQTPGQGLQFLFEYFSETQRNKGNFPGRFSGRQFSNSRSEMNVSTLELGDSALYLCASSSGTSGETGELFFGEGSRLTVL.

The rearrangement links TRBV4-2 to TRBJ2-2; D is possibly TRBD2 (5 bases). Trimming cost V 0 bases and J 4 bases, with 9 bases left between them. The germline V gene has CDR1 LGHNA and CDR2 YNFKEQ. There are 15 residues in the CDR3. DNA for the CDR3: TGTGCCAGCAGCCAAGATGCTAGCAGCACCGGGGAGCTGTTTTTT. Amino acids: CASSQDASSTGELFF.

The chain has TRBV5-1 and TRBJ2-7; 7 bases match TRBD1. This CDR3 is built from 13 residues. V lost 4 bases to trimming and J lost 3 bases; unmatched junction nucleotides: 4. CDR1 SGHRS and CDR2 YFSETQ come from the germline V gene. CDR3 in DNA: TGCGCCAGCAGCCCCCGGGACAGCTACGAGCAGTACTTC. This translates into CASSPRDSYEQYF.

This chain connects TRBV29-1 to TRBJ1-1; 7 positions agree with TRBD1. The V and J ends lost 6 bases and 4 bases, in that order; junction bases with no gene match: 8. The CDR3 extends over 13 amino acids. The germline V gene has CDR1 SQVTM and CDR2 ANQGSEA. Here the CDR3 reads CSVGSGGGTEAFF. The CDR3 DNA reads as TGCAGCGTCGGCTCAGGGGGTGGCACTGAAGCTTTCTTT. Supplemented by reference TRBV29-1 and TRBJ1-1, the full variable domain reads SAVISQKPSRDICQRGTSLTIQCQVDSQVTMMFWYRQQPGQSLTLIATANQGSEATYESGFVIDKFPISRPNLTFSTLTVSNMSPEDSSIYLCSVGSGGGTEAFFGQGTRLTVV.

The chain couples TRBV6-6 to TRBJ1-5; D is perhaps TRBD1 (6 bases). Germline V lookup: CDR1 MNHNY, CDR2 SVGAGI (reference sequence). The CDR3 contains 21 residues. Trimming removed 5 bases at V and 0 bases at J, with 29 bases between. The CDR3 spells CASSPPPKGGHPYYSNQPQHF. The DNA of the CDR3 is TGTGCCAGCAGTCCCCCCCCGAAAGGGGGACACCCTTACTATAGCAATCAGCCCCAGCATTTT.

The chain recombines TRBV24-1 with TRBJ1-2; TRBD1 is a possible D gene (6 bases). V was cut by 1 base and J by 7 bases, with 12 bases left in between. Germline V gene data show CDR1 as KGHDR and CDR2 as SFDVKD. The CDR3 is 14 residues long. The CDR3 DNA reads TGTGCCACCAGTGATTTTAACAGGGCGGCTGGCTACACCTTC. As protein: CATSDFNRAAGYTF.

This clone was seen just once. The rearrangement joins TRBV4-1 to TRBJ1-2, with D perhaps matching TRBD1 (6 bases). V lost 6 bases, J lost 4 bases, and 24 bases lay in between. Germline V gene lookup returns CDR1 MGHRA and CDR2 YSYEKL. The CDR3 loop spans 17 amino acids. CDR3 amino acids: CASRGGLQRSPSYGYTF. CDR3 bases: TGCGCCAGCAGGGGGGGGCTCCAAAGGAGTCCCTCCTATGGCTACACCTTC.

The chain employs TRBV5-8 and TRBJ2-5; D might be TRBD2 (5 bases). The CDR3 has 14 residues. The ends were cut back, 4 bases at V and 5 bases at J, with 15 bases in the middle. CDR1 and CDR2 (germline): SGHTS, YDEGEE. Here the CDR3 reads CASSRGLRGETQYF. The DNA for the CDR3 is TGTGCCAGCAGCCGTGGACTTCGAGGGGAGACCCAGTACTTC.

The CDR3 loop reads CASSFAGTTNYGYTF. In nucleotides, the CDR3 is TGCGCCAGCAGCTTCGCCGGGACAACTAACTATGGCTACACCTTC. The V and J genes are TRBV5-1 and TRBJ1-2; possible D gene TRBD1, 6 bases. The CDR3 totals 15 residues. V was pared by 2 bases and J by 0 bases, with 11 bases between. Germline assignment: CDR1 SGHRS and CDR2 YFSETQ.

This clone has just a few counts. The gene calls are TRBV14 and TRBJ1-3; D is possibly TRBD1 (6 bases). V was cut by 1 base and J by 2 bases, with 6 bases left in between. From germline, CDR1 is SGHDN and CDR2 FVKESK. This CDR3 region has 14 residues. The CDR3 loop is CASSQGTAGNTIYF. The CDR3 nucleotides read TGTGCCAGCAGCCAAGGGACAGCTGGAAACACCATATATTTT.

The chain joins TRBV3-1 (or the pseudogene TRBV3-2) to TRBJ1-2; no definite D call. This CDR3 is built from 13 residues. V was trimmed by 0 bases and J by 8 bases, leaving 10 bases between them. Looked up from germline, CDR1 is LGHDT and CDR2 is YNNKEL (reference sequence). For the CDR3, the DNA is TGTGCCAGCAGCCAAGATGTTCTCCAGGGCTACACCTTC. Encoded protein: CASSQDVLQGYTF.